The text below deals with one TCR beta chain. The data were taken from a study of blood T cell repertoires in COVID-19. Germline V gene lookup returns CDR1 KGHSH and CDR2 LQKENI. V was shortened by 3 bases and J by 0 bases, with 12 bases between the two germline ends. The CDR3 has 15 residues. Clones were read by immunoSEQ multiplex PCR, and TCRdb kept only the in-frame ones, dropping some. The table has 300,000 to 400,000 clones, 85% to 90% seen once; the top ten hold more than 5%. Sequencing was carried out using peripheral blood. The TCR comes from a woman aged 45-59 years with COVID-19, enrolled during active disease. The rearrangement uses TRBV18 and TRBJ2-7; D not resolved. The CDR3: CASSPGRVSSYEQYF. In DNA form, the CDR3 reads TGTGCCAGCTCACCGGGCCGAGTGAGCTCCTACGAGCAGTACTTC. Supplemented by reference TRBV18 and TRBJ2-7, the full variable domain reads NAGVMQNPRHLVRRRGQEARLRCSPMKGHSHVYWYRQLPEEGLKFMVYLQKENIIDESGMPKERFSAEFPKEGPSILRIQQVVRGDSAAYFCASSPGRVSSYEQYFGPGTRLTVT.